This T cell receptor (beta chain) was observed in a study of blood T cell repertoires in COVID-19. The study recruited people aged 18 to 89 years across approximately 24 US areas. Assignment of participants to cohorts was predicated upon participant-reported clinical history. Produced via immunoSEQ multiplex PCR; TCRdb's table is partial and in-frame only. This table has over 130,000 clones, 84% appearing once. This receptor was taken from a woman under 30 who had been exposed to COVID-19. The sample taken for sequencing was PBMCs or T cells enriched from blood (not recorded which).

This chain's CDR3 is CSVGGVGYTF. In DNA form, the CDR3 reads TGCAGCGTTGGCGGGGTTGGCTACACCTTC. The chain recombines TRBV29-1 with TRBJ1-2; D unresolved. The CDR3 runs to 10 residues. Germline CDR1 reads SQVTM; CDR2 reads ANQGSEA. Trimming took 4 bases from V and 7 from J, leaving 7 bases between them.